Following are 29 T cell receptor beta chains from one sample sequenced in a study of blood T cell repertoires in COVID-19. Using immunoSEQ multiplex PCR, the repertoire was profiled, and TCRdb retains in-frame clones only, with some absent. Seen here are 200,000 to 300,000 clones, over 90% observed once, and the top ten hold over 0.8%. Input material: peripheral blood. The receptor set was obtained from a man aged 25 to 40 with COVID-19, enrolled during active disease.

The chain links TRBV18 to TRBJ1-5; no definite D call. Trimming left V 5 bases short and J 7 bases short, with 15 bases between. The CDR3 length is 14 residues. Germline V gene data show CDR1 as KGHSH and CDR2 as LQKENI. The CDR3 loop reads CASSVEGSRQPQHF. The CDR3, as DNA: TGTGCCAGCTCAGTGGAGGGTAGCAGGCAGCCCCAGCATTTT. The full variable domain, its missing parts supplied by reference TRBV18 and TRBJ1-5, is NAGVMQNPRHLVRRRGQEARLRCSPMKGHSHVYWYRQLPEEGLKFMVYLQKENIIDESGMPKERFSAEFPKEGPSILRIQQVVRGDSAAYFCASSVEGSRQPQHFGDGTRLSIL.

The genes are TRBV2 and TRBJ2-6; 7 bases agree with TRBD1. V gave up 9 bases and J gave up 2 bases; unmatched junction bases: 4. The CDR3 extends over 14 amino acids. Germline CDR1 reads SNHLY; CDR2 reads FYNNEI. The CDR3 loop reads CASNDRAGANVLTF. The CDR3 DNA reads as TGTGCCAGTAATGACAGGGCTGGGGCCAACGTCCTGACTTTC.

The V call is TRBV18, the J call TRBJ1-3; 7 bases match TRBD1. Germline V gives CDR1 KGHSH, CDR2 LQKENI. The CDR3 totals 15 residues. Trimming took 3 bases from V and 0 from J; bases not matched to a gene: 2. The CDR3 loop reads CASSPWDSSGNTIYF. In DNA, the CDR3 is TGTGCCAGCTCACCGTGGGACAGCTCTGGAAACACCATATATTTT.

The CDR3, as DNA: TGTGCCAGCAGTTACTTGGCCGGGTCGGGAACCACTGAAGCTTTCTTT. Its translation: CASSYLAGSGTTEAFF. The chain couples TRBV6-5 to TRBJ1-1, with D unclear. Trimming cost V 1 base and J 4 bases, with 16 bases left between them. The CDR3 spans 16 residues. Germline V gene data show CDR1 as MNHEY and CDR2 as SVGAGI.

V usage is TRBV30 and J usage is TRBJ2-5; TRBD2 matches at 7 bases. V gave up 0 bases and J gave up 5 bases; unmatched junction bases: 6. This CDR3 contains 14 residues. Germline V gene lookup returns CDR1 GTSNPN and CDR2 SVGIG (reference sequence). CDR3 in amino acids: CAWSVNGGWETQYF. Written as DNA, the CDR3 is TGTGCCTGGAGTGTGAACGGGGGGTGGGAGACCCAGTACTTC.

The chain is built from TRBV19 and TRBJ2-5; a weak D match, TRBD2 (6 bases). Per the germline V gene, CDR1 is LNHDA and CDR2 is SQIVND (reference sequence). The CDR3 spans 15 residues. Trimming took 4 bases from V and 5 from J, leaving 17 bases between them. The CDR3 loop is CASSSRELVGETQYF. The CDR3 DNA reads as TGTGCCAGTAGTAGTCGGGAGTTAGTCGGGGAGACCCAGTACTTC.

The DNA of the CDR3 is TGTGCCAGCAGTTACGCGGACAGGAACACTGAAGCTTTCTTT. Translation: CASSYADRNTEAFF. This rearrangement joins TRBV6-5 to TRBJ1-1; the D gene is possibly TRBD1 (6 bases). The CDR3 sequence is 14 residues long. The V and J ends lost 2 bases and 1 base respectively, with 8 bases between them. CDR1 is MNHEY, CDR2 SVGAGI, per germline.

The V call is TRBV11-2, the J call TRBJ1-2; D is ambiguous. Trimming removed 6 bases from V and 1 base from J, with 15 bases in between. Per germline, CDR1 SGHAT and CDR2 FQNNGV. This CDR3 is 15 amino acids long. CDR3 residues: CASRSPGRGNYGYTF. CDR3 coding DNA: TGTGCCAGCAGATCCCCCGGGCGGGGTAACTATGGCTACACCTTC.

Written as DNA, the CDR3 is TGTGCCAGCTCACCTAGGACAGTCGGCGATTCACCCCTCCACTTT. Amino acid sequence: CASSPRTVGDSPLHF. This rearrangement joins TRBV18 to TRBJ1-6; D might be TRBD1 (6 bases). This CDR3 is 15 amino acids long. V dropped 3 bases and J dropped 8 bases, with 14 bases sitting between them. Germline V lookup: CDR1 KGHSH, CDR2 LQKENI.

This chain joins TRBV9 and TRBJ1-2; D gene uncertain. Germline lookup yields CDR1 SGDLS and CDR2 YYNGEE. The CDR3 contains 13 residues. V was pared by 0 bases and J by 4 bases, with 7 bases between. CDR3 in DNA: TGTGCCAGCAGCGTAGCTTTCAGCTATGGCTACACCTTC. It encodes CASSVAFSYGYTF.

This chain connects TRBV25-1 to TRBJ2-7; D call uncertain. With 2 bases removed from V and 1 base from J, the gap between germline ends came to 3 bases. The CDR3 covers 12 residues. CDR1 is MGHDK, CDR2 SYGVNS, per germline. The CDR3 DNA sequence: TGTGCCAGCAGTGAACAGTCCTACGAGCAGTACTTC. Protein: CASSEQSYEQYF.

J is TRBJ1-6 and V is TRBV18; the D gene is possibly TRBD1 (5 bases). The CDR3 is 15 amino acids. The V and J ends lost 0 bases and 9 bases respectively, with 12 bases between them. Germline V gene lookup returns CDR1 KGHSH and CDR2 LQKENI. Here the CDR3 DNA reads TGTGCCAGCTCACCACCAGGGGATGTTAGTTCACCCCTCCACTTT. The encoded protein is CASSPPGDVSSPLHF.

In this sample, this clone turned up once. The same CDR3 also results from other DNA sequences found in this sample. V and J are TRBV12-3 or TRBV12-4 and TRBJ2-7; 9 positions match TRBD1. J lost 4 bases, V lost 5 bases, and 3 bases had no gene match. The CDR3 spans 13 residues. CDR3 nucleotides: TGTGCCAGCAGTCCGGGACAGGGTTACGAGCAGTACTTC. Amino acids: CASSPGQGYEQYF.

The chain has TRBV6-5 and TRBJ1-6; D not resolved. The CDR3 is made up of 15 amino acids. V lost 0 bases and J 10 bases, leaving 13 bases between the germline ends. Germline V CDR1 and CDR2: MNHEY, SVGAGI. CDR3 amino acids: CASSYSTPGRSPLHF. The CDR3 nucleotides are TGTGCCAGCAGTTACTCGACGCCGGGAAGATCACCCCTCCACTTT.

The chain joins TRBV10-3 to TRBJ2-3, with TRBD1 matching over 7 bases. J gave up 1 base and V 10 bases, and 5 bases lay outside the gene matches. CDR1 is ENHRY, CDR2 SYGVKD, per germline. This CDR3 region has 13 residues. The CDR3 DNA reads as TGTGCCACCACCGGACAGGGCACAGATACGCAGTATTTT. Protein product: CATTGQGTDTQYF.

The CDR3, as DNA: TGTGCCAGCAGCCAATTCTTGACAGTGGGGGAGACCCAGTACTTC. Amino acid sequence: CASSQFLTVGETQYF. The chain uses TRBV3-1 (or the pseudogene TRBV3-2) and TRBJ2-5; D is possibly TRBD1 (5 bases). The ends were cut back, 2 bases at V and 5 bases at J, with 15 bases in the middle. Germline loops: CDR1 LGHDT, CDR2 YNNKEL (reference sequence). The CDR3 length is 15 residues.

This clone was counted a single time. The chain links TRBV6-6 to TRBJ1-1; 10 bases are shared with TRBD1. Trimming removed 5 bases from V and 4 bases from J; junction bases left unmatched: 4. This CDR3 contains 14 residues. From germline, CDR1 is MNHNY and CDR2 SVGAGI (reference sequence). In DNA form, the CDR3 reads TGTGCCAGCAGTGGAGGGGACAGGGGCACTGAAGCTTTCTTT. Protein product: CASSGGDRGTEAFF.

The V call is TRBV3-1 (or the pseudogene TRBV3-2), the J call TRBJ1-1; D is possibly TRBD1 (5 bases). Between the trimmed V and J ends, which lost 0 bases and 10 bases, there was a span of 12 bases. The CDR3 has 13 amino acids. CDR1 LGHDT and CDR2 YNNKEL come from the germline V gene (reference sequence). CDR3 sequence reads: CASSQDRSTGAFF. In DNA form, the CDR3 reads TGTGCCAGCAGCCAAGACAGGAGCACAGGAGCTTTCTTT.

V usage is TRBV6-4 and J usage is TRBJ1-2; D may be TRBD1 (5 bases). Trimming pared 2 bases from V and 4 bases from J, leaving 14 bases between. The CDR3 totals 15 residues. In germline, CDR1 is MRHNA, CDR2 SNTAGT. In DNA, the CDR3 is TGTGCCAGCAGTGACGGCGGGGGAGGGACCTATGGCTACACCTTC. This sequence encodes CASSDGGGGTYGYTF.

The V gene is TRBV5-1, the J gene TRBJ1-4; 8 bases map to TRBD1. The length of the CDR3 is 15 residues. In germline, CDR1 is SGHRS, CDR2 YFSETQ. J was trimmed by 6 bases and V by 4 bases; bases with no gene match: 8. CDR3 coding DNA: TGCGCCAGCAGCGACCCAGGGGGCGCGGATGAAAAACTGTTTTTT. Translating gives CASSDPGGADEKLFF. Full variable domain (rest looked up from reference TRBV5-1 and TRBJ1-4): KAGVTQTPRYLIKTRGQQVTLSCSPISGHRSVSWYQQTPGQGLQFLFEYFSETQRNKGNFPGRFSGRQFSNSRSEMNVSTLELGDSALYLCASSDPGGADEKLFFGSGTQLSVL.

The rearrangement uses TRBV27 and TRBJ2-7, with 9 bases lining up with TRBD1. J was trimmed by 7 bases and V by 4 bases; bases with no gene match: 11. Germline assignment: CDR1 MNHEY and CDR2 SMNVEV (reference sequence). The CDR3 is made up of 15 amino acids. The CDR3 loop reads CASSSQPLTGGEQYF. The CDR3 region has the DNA TGTGCCAGCAGTTCCCAACCCCTGACAGGGGGTGAGCAGTACTTC.

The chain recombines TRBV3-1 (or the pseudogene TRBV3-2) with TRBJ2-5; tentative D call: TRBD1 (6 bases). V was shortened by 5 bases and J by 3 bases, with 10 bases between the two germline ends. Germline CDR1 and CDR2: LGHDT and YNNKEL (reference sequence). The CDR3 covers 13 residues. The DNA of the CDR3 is TGTGCCAGCAGCTCCAGGGGAGAAGAGACCCAGTACTTC. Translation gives CASSSRGEETQYF.

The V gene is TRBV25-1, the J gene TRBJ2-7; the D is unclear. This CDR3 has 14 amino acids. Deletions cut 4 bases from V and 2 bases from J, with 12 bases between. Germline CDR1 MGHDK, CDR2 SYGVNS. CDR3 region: CASSALNSAYEQYF. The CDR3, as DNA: TGTGCCAGCAGTGCCCTCAACTCGGCCTACGAGCAGTACTTC.

The CDR3 bases are TGTGCCAGCTCACCCACTTCAAGCGGGGGGGCCTACGAGCAGTACTTC. Amino acid sequence: CASSPTSSGGAYEQYF. The chain carries TRBV18 and TRBJ2-7; TRBD2 matches at 10 bases. The CDR3 has 16 amino acids. Germline V CDR1 and CDR2: KGHSH, LQKENI. With 3 bases clipped from V and 2 bases from J, the junction kept 7 bases outside the gene matches.

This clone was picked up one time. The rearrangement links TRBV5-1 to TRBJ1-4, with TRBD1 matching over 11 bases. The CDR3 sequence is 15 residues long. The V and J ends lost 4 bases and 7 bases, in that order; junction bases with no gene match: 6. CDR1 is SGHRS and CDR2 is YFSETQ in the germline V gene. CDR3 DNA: TGCGCCAGCAGCCCGGGACAGGGGGGATTTGAAAAACTGTTTTTT. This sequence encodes CASSPGQGGFEKLFF.

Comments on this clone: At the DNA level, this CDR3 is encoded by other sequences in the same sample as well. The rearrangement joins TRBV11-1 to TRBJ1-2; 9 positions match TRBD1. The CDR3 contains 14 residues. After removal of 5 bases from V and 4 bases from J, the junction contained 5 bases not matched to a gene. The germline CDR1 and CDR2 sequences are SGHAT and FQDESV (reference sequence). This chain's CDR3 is CASSPGQGSYGYTF. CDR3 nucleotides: TGTGCCAGCAGCCCGGGACAGGGTAGCTATGGCTACACCTTC.

CDR3 sequence (DNA): TGTGCCAGCAGAAAACAGGGGGCTAACTATGGCTACACCTTC. Its translation is CASRKQGANYGYTF. V usage is TRBV6-5 and J usage is TRBJ1-2; 8 positions match TRBD1. Germline V lookup: CDR1 MNHEY, CDR2 SVGAGI. V trimming: 6 bases; J trimming: 0 bases; junction bases outside the gene matches: 3. The CDR3 spans 14 residues.

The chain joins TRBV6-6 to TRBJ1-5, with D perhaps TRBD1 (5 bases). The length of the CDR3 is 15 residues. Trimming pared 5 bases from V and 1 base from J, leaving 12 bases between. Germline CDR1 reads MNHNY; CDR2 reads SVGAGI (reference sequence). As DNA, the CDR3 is TGTGCCAGCAGTGGGACTGGGCTGAGCAATCAGCCCCAGCATTTT. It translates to CASSGTGLSNQPQHF.

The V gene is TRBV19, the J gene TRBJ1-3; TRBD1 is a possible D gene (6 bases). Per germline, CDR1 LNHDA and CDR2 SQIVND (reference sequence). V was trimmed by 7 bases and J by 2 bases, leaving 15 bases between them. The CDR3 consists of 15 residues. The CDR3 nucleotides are TGTGCCAGTACCCGGGGCAGGGGCCCTGGAAACACCATATATTTT. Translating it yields CASTRGRGPGNTIYF.